Listed here are 28 T cell receptor beta chains from one sample, sequenced in a study of shared clonotypes between healthy human individuals. Naive CD8 cells, CD45RO-negative and positively selected for CCR7, excluded terminally differentiated effector memory CD45RA+ cells. Sequencing was performed with immunoSEQ multiplex PCR; in TCRdb, only in-frame clones are kept and a portion is missing. The table shows millions of clones, with roughly 95% occurring only once. Sample: naive CD8+ T cells sorted from blood. The origin of the receptors is a man between 18 and 35 years old in good health.

The chain couples TRBV7-9 to TRBJ1-3; no definite D call. CDR3 size: 12 residues. The ends were cut back, 4 bases at V and 4 bases at J, with 5 bases in the middle. From germline, CDR1 is SEHNR and CDR2 FQNEAQ (reference sequence). CDR3 region: CASSSEGNTIYF. The DNA of the CDR3 is TGTGCCAGCAGCTCGGAAGGAAACACCATATATTTT.

The V gene is TRBV7-9, the J gene TRBJ1-1, with a tentative D call TRBD1 (6 bases). CDR1 is SEHNR and CDR2 is FQNEAQ in the germline V gene (reference sequence). The CDR3 totals 14 residues. The germline V and J ends were trimmed by 5 bases and 11 bases, with 21 bases remaining between them. CDR3 region: CASSPTTGEAAAFF. CDR3 DNA sequence: TGTGCCAGCAGCCCCACGACAGGAGAGGCCGCCGCTTTCTTT.

The V call is TRBV4-3, the J call TRBJ2-7, with a weak D call TRBD1 (5 bases). V lost 0 bases to trimming and J lost 3 bases, with 15 bases between them. The CDR3 extends over 16 amino acids. Germline V gives CDR1 LGHNA, CDR2 YSLEER. The CDR3 region has the DNA TGCGCCAGCAGCCAAGAATTCCAGGGTGAAGGCTACGAGCAGTACTTC. Residues: CASSQEFQGEGYEQYF.

The table lists this clone with a count of one. The chain uses TRBV6-6 and TRBJ1-1, with D unresolved. Germline CDR1 MNHNY, CDR2 SVGAGI (reference sequence). Trimming left V 6 bases short and J 2 bases short, with 7 bases between. This CDR3 has 12 amino acids. CDR3 region: CASREGNTEAFF. The CDR3 DNA sequence: TGTGCCAGCAGGGAGGGTAACACTGAAGCTTTCTTT.

The J gene is TRBJ2-5, the V gene TRBV5-1; D not certain. The germline gives CDR1 SGHRS, CDR2 YFSETQ. The length of the CDR3 is 15 residues. V dropped 0 bases and J dropped 2 bases, with 11 bases sitting between them. The CDR3 DNA is TGCGCCAGCAGCTTGGATGGATTGGCACAAGAGACCCAGTACTTC. Translated, it gives CASSLDGLAQETQYF. The whole variable domain, filled in from reference TRBV5-1 and TRBJ2-5, reads KAGVTQTPRYLIKTRGQQVTLSCSPISGHRSVSWYQQTPGQGLQFLFEYFSETQRNKGNFPGRFSGRQFSNSRSEMNVSTLELGDSALYLCASSLDGLAQETQYFGPGTRLLVL.

This rearrangement joins TRBV9 to TRBJ2-7; D might be TRBD1 or TRBD2, each matching 6 bases. Germline CDR1 and CDR2: SGDLS and YYNGEE. The CDR3 length is 15 residues. V lost 0 bases and J lost 5, with 15 bases in between. CDR3 sequence: CASSVEGGGFDEQYF. The DNA of the CDR3 is TGTGCCAGCAGCGTAGAAGGAGGGGGATTCGACGAGCAGTACTTC. Supplemented by reference TRBV9 and TRBJ2-7, the full variable domain reads DSGVTQTPKHLITATGQRVTLRCSPRSGDLSVYWYQQSLDQGLQFLIQYYNGEERAKGNILERFSAQQFPDLHSELNLSSLELGDSALYFCASSVEGGGFDEQYFGPGTRLTVT.

The CDR3 is CASAWTSGKETQYF. In DNA form, the CDR3 reads TGCGCCAGCGCCTGGACTAGCGGAAAAGAGACCCAGTACTTC. The chain employs TRBV10-2 and TRBJ2-5; TRBD2 matches 10 bases. This CDR3 comprises 14 residues. CDR1 and CDR2 (germline): WSHSY, SAAADI. Trimming cost V 8 bases and J 3 bases; bases outside gene matches: 6.

The rearrangement uses TRBV6-5 and TRBJ2-7, with 12 nucleotides matching TRBD2. CDR3 length: 15 residues. V dropped 5 bases and J dropped 7; count of bases not matched to a gene: 9. Germline V CDR1 and CDR2: MNHEY, SVGAGI. The CDR3, as DNA: TGTGCCAGCAGTCCCCCCGGGACTAGCGGGCTAGAGCAGTACTTC. This gives the protein CASSPPGTSGLEQYF.

This chain joins TRBV28 and TRBJ2-1, with 9 positions matching TRBD2. J lost 0 bases, V lost 5 bases, and 8 bases had no gene match. Germline loops: CDR1 MDHEN, CDR2 SYDVKM. CDR3 length: 17 amino acids. CDR3 nucleotides: TGTGCCAGCAGTCGACGACTAGCGGCCAGCTCCTACAATGAGCAGTTCTTC. It encodes CASSRRLAASSYNEQFF.

The rearrangement links TRBV5-6 to TRBJ2-1; D gene uncertain. The CDR3 is 14 amino acids. The V gene's germline CDR1 is SGHDT and CDR2 YYEEEE. V was clipped by 0 bases and J by 4 bases, with 8 bases between them. DNA for the CDR3: TGTGCCAGCAGCTTGGCGGCAGTATACAATGAGCAGTTCTTC. This translates into CASSLAAVYNEQFF.

The V gene is TRBV5-1, the J gene TRBJ2-7; 7 bases are a match to TRBD1. Unmatched junction bases numbered 7, after V lost 4 bases and J lost 0 bases. Germline values: CDR1 SGHRS, CDR2 YFSETQ. The CDR3 length is 15 residues. The CDR3 DNA reads as TGCGCCAGCAGCCTAGACAGGGATTACTCCTACGAGCAGTACTTC. Amino acids: CASSLDRDYSYEQYF.

The CDR3 spells CASSHPTGTNTEAFF. CDR3 DNA sequence: TGCGCCAGCAGCCACCCGACAGGAACTAACACTGAAGCTTTCTTT. The gene calls are TRBV4-1 and TRBJ1-1, with D maybe TRBD1 (6 bases). V was pared by 3 bases and J by 2 bases, with 13 bases between. The CDR3 sequence is 15 residues long. Germline V gene sequence: CDR1 MGHRA, CDR2 YSYEKL.

Details on this clone: Other DNA sequences in the sample encode the same CDR3. The chain recombines TRBV11-2 with TRBJ2-7, with TRBD1 matching 7 bases. The CDR3 is made up of 13 amino acids. V dropped 2 bases and J dropped 4; count of bases not matched to a gene: 2. CDR1 and CDR2 from the germline V gene are SGHAT and FQNNGV. DNA for the CDR3: TGTGCCAGCAGCTTAAGCAGGGGGTACGAGCAGTACTTC. It codes for CASSLSRGYEQYF.

The chain carries TRBV9 and TRBJ2-7; 13 nucleotides match TRBD2. The V and J ends lost 7 bases and 6 bases, in that order; junction bases with no gene match: 7. CDR1 and CDR2 from the germline V gene are SGDLS and YYNGEE. The CDR3 loop spans 14 amino acids. The DNA of the CDR3 is TGTGCCAGCGGGGTAGGACTAGCGGGGGCCGAGCAGTACTTC. Residues: CASGVGLAGAEQYF.

This clone was recorded only once. The chain joins TRBV23-1 to TRBJ2-3; D is undetermined. TRBV23-1 is filed as an ORF, its function uncertain. Trimming removed 3 bases from V and 0 bases from J, with 16 bases in between. This CDR3 spans 17 amino acids. CDR3 bases: TGCGCCAGCAGTCAGATTAGTCGCGGCTCTAGCACAGATACGCAGTATTTT. Translation: CASSQISRGSSTDTQYF.

The CDR3 here is CASSHGTREAFF. In DNA, the CDR3 is TGTGCCAGCAGCCATGGGACACGAGAAGCTTTCTTT. The chain has TRBV4-2 and TRBJ1-1; D is possibly TRBD1 (6 bases). Looked up from germline, CDR1 is LGHNA and CDR2 is YNFKEQ. V lost 3 bases and J 8 bases, leaving 10 bases between the germline ends. CDR3 length equals 12 residues.

This clone was detected once. J is TRBJ1-1 and V is TRBV4-3; D remains unclear. Germline CDR1 and CDR2: LGHNA and YSLEER. The ends were cut back, 1 base at V and 0 bases at J, with 9 bases in the middle. The CDR3 runs 15 residues. The CDR3 here is CASSQGVILNTEAFF. The CDR3, as DNA: TGCGCCAGCAGCCAAGGGGTAATTCTGAACACTGAAGCTTTCTTT.

This chain links TRBV13 with TRBJ2-1, with TRBD2 matching over 11 bases. The CDR3 runs to 14 residues. The germline CDR1 and CDR2 sequences are PRHDT and FYEKMQ (reference sequence). V trimming: 4 bases; J trimming: 8 bases; junction bases outside the gene matches: 4. CDR3 bases: TGTGCCAGCAGCTCACTAGCGGGGGACTATGAGCAGTTCTTC. Encoded protein: CASSSLAGDYEQFF.

The chain carries TRBV30 and TRBJ2-1; D is uncertain. V was shortened by 3 bases and J by 8 bases, with 17 bases between the two germline ends. This CDR3 is built from 14 residues. CDR1 is GTSNPN, CDR2 SVGIG, per germline (reference sequence). CDR3 in amino acids: CAWRAALGIDEQFF. In DNA, the CDR3 is TGTGCCTGGAGGGCGGCCTTAGGTATCGATGAGCAGTTCTTC. The entire variable domain, with the rest obtained from reference TRBV30 and TRBJ2-1, is as follows: SQTIHQWPATLVQPVGSPLSLECTVEGTSNPNLYWYRQAAGRGLQLLFYSVGIGQISSEVPQNLSASRPQDRQFILSSKKLLLSDSGFYLCAWRAALGIDEQFFGPGTRLTVL.

This chain links TRBV6-5 with TRBJ2-1; 7 nucleotides match TRBD1. With 5 bases clipped from V and 7 bases from J, the junction kept 5 bases outside the gene matches. The CDR3 runs 13 residues. In germline, CDR1 is MNHEY, CDR2 SVGAGI. The CDR3 sequence: CASSQTGLNEQFF. The CDR3 bases are TGTGCCAGCAGTCAGACAGGGTTAAATGAGCAGTTCTTC.

This chain connects TRBV6-6 to TRBJ2-2, with a tentative D call TRBD1 (6 bases). Germline V gives CDR1 MNHNY, CDR2 SVGAGI (reference sequence). Trimming shortened V by 6 bases and J by 6 bases, and 8 bases separated the two germline ends. This CDR3 is 12 amino acids long. The DNA of the CDR3 is TGTGCCAGCAGACAGGGATCCGGGGAGCTGTTTTTT. This gives the protein CASRQGSGELFF.

The chain combines TRBV27 with TRBJ2-7; tentative D call: TRBD2 (5 bases). The CDR3 totals 15 residues. Germline-derived CDR1 and CDR2 are MNHEY and SMNVEV (reference sequence). Trimming took off 0 bases at V and 2 bases at J, with 11 bases between the two ends. The CDR3: CASSLSPGGAYEQYF. In DNA form, the CDR3 reads TGTGCCAGCAGTTTATCGCCAGGAGGAGCCTACGAGCAGTACTTC.

The chain joins TRBV13 to TRBJ2-5, with 8 bases that match TRBD1. With V trimmed by 3 bases and J by 5 bases, 5 bases remained unmatched. From germline, CDR1 is PRHDT and CDR2 FYEKMQ (reference sequence). This CDR3 region has 14 residues. DNA for the CDR3: TGTGCCAGCAGCTTTGGGACAGGTCGGGAGACCCAGTACTTC. Translated: CASSFGTGRETQYF.

The chain is built from TRBV9 and TRBJ2-1, with a tentative D call TRBD1 (5 bases). Trimming took off 4 bases at V and 4 bases at J, with 12 bases between the two ends. Germline V CDR1 and CDR2: SGDLS, YYNGEE. The CDR3 spans 14 residues. The DNA of the CDR3 is TGTGCCAGCAGCATCCCTTCAGGGTACAATGAGCAGTTCTTC. Translated: CASSIPSGYNEQFF.

As regards this clone: Just one base apart from a much larger clone, this may be a read error. The chain combines TRBV30 with TRBJ1-1; D uncertain. Germline V gene data show CDR1 as GTSNPN and CDR2 as SVGIG (reference sequence). The CDR3 covers 12 residues. Trimming shortened V by 3 bases and J by 4 bases, and 9 bases separated the two germline ends. For the CDR3, the DNA is TGTGCCTGGAGCCGAATCCGCACTGAAGCTTTCTTT. This encodes CAWSRIRTEAFF.

With regard to this clone: At the DNA level, this CDR3 is encoded by other sequences in the same sample as well. The chain has TRBV9 and TRBJ1-6, with D perhaps matching TRBD1 (6 bases). The germline V gene encodes CDR1 SGDLS and CDR2 YYNGEE. V gave up 0 bases and J gave up 6 bases, with 7 bases separating them. The CDR3 sequence is 14 residues long. The CDR3: CASSVEDSNSPLHF. In DNA, the CDR3 is TGTGCCAGCAGCGTAGAGGACAGTAATTCACCCCTCCACTTT.

This chain joins TRBV5-1 and TRBJ2-1; TRBD2 aligns across 9 bases. The germline V gene encodes CDR1 SGHRS and CDR2 YFSETQ. J lost 6 bases, V lost 0 bases, and 4 bases had no gene match. This CDR3 contains 15 residues. CDR3 region: CASSLASGIFNEQFF. The CDR3 DNA follows: TGCGCCAGCAGCTTGGCTAGCGGGATCTTCAATGAGCAGTTCTTC.

The chain combines TRBV2 with TRBJ1-6; D is unresolved. The CDR3 has 16 residues. The V gene's germline CDR1 is SNHLY and CDR2 FYNNEI. The V gene lost 3 bases and the J gene lost 7 bases, with 16 bases spanning the gap. CDR3 nucleotide sequence: TGTGCCAGCAGTGATTTCGGCGGGGAAGGGAATTCACCCCTCCACTTT. It is translated as CASSDFGGEGNSPLHF.